Included here is one TCR beta chain sequence, with context. The trim removed 5 bases at V and 2 bases at J, leaving 8 bases unmatched. Germline-derived CDR1 and CDR2 are SGHKS and YYEKEE (reference sequence). The CDR3 has 15 amino acids. This sample was included in a study of cytomegalovirus exposure and HLA in healthy donors. Amplification used 60 Vbeta primers and 13 Jbeta primers. The protocol was immunoSEQ multiplex PCR, while the TCRdb copy is restricted to in-frame clones and leaves out a portion. The table counts 100,000 to 150,000 clones; about 2.3% lies in the top ten. Sequenced input: PBMCs. This TCR was sampled from a middle-aged man in good health and CMV-seronegative. The genes are TRBV5-5 and TRBJ2-7; 9 positions match TRBD2. The CDR3 region has the DNA TGTGCCAGCAGGGAAGCGGGAGGCGCAGCCTACGAGCAGTACTTC. Its protein is CASREAGGAAYEQYF.